This T cell receptor (beta chain) appears in the sequencing data of a study of blood T cell repertoires in COVID-19 (dated by TCRdb to the early 2020s). As for the study more broadly: Samples covering the acute and convalescent phases of COVID-19 were provided by collaborators in the United States, Italy and Spain. The samples were drawn from the first 160 participants of the ongoing ImmuneRACE study and from more than 1,000 subjects provided by 6 global collaborators. Deeply sampled blood TCRbeta repertoires from subjects exposed to, actively infected with, or recovered from COVID-19 were included in the dataset. A de-identified subject ID, COVID-19 status, age in years and sex were almost always included in the sample metadata. The repertoires were released in a freely available public database intended as a resource for research on the immune response to SARS-CoV-2. Where HLA class I and class II types were available, the types were taken from metadata supplied by the sample provider, not from assay-based typing. The prospective study material was composed of cDNA or gDNA derived from T cells, B-cell-depleted T cells, or PBMCs.

The CDR3 numbers 12 residues from cysteine through phenylalanine. The DNA shown is the 36-base CDR3, in frame from base 1. The germline V gene sets CDR1 to SGHVS and CDR2 to FQNEAQ. Relative to germline, V is 1 base shorter and J is 7 bases shorter, with 8 bases between their ends. This clone was seen more than once but under ten times. Its antigen is not yet known. No much larger clonotype is one base removed from it; base qualities were not supplied. Collaborating institutions collected whole blood in K2EDTA tubes following their own protocols. For TCRbeta analysis, collaborator samples were shipped as frozen whole blood, as isolated PBMCs, or as DNA extracted from either sample type. TCRbeta CDR3 regions were amplified from genomic DNA using the immunoSEQ Assay, a bias-controlled multiplex PCR. As for the authors' bioinformatics: The number of nucleated cells in each sample was estimated from the amplification of reference gene primers within the assay. To quantify the absolute abundance of each unique TCRbeta CDR3 rearrangement, sequence reads were collapsed and filtered. For each sample, productive Simpson clonality was calculated by taking the square root of Simpson's diversity index across productive rearrangements. The source is immuneACCESS, and TCRdb retained only in-frame sequences with V and J called. Part of the clones is not carried over; for the studies checked, unresolved V genes explain less than half of this, and the remainder is unexplained. V, J and clone size derive from that table, while D and trimming were established from the DNA sequence. This sample holds 200,000 to 300,000 clones; around 84% were observed only once. 4.2% of the sample belongs to the ten largest clones.

Results the study describes overall, beyond this receptor: Clinical and demographic metadata were provided uncurated, with the amount varying by source and participant.

The sample comprised peripheral blood. The rearrangement joined TRBV7-8 to TRBJ2-7; no confident D gene assignment can be made. This clonotype was sampled from a man in his sixties with acute or convalescent COVID-19. In nucleotide form, the sequence is TGTGCCAGCAGCTTAGTGTTTATAGAGCAGTACTTC. This gives the protein CASSLVFIEQYF.